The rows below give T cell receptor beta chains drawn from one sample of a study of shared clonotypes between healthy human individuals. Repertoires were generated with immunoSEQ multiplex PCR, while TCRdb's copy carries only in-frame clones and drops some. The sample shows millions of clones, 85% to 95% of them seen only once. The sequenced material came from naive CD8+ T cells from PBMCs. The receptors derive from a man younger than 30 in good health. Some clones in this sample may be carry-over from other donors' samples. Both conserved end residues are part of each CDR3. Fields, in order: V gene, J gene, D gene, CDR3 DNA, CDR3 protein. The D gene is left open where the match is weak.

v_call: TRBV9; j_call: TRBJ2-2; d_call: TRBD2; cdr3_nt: TGTGCCAGCAGCGAAGGACTAGCGGGTTACACCGGGGAGCTGTTTTTT; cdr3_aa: CASSEGLAGYTGELFF
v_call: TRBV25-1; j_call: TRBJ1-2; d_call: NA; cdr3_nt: TGTGCCAGCAGTGGCGGCGGGGGGTCCTATGGCTACACCTTC; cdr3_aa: CASSGGGGSYGYTF
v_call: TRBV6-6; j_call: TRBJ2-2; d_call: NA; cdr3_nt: TGTGCCAGCAGTCACGGACCCAACACCGGGGAGCTGTTTTTT; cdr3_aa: CASSHGPNTGELFF
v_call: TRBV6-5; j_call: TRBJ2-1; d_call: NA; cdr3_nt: TGTGCCAGCAGTTACTCGGGCAGGGAGTTCAATGAGCAGTTCTTC; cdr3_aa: CASSYSGREFNEQFF
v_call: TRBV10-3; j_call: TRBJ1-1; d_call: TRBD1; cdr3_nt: TGTGCCATCAGTTCAGGGGGCTTGACTGAAGCTTTCTTT; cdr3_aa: CAISSGGLTEAFF
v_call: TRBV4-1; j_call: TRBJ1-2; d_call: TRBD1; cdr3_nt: TGCGCCAGCAGCCAAGGGCCGGGACAGGGAAGCTATGGCTACACCTTC; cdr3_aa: CASSQGPGQGSYGYTF
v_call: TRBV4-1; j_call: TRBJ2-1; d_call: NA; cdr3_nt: TGCGCCAGCAGCCCGTCCCAGGGGAATGAGCAGTTCTTC; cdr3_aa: CASSPSQGNEQFF
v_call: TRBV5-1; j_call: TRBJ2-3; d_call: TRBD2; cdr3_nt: TGCGCCAGCAGCTTCCTAGCGGAGGGCACAGATACGCAGTATTTT; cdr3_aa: CASSFLAEGTDTQYF
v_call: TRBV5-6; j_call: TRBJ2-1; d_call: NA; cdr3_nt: TGTGCCAGCAGCCCGTGGGCCCTAAACTACTACAATGAGCAGTTCTTC; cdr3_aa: CASSPWALNYYNEQFF
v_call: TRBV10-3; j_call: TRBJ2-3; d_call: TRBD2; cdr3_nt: TGTGCCATCAGTGAGGGGGGGACTAGCGGGACCTTCGGGGATACGCAGTATTTT; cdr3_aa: CAISEGGTSGTFGDTQYF
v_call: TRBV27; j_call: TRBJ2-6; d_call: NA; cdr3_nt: TGTGCCAGCAGTTTAACGGCCGGGGCCAACGTCCTGACTTTC; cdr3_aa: CASSLTAGANVLTF